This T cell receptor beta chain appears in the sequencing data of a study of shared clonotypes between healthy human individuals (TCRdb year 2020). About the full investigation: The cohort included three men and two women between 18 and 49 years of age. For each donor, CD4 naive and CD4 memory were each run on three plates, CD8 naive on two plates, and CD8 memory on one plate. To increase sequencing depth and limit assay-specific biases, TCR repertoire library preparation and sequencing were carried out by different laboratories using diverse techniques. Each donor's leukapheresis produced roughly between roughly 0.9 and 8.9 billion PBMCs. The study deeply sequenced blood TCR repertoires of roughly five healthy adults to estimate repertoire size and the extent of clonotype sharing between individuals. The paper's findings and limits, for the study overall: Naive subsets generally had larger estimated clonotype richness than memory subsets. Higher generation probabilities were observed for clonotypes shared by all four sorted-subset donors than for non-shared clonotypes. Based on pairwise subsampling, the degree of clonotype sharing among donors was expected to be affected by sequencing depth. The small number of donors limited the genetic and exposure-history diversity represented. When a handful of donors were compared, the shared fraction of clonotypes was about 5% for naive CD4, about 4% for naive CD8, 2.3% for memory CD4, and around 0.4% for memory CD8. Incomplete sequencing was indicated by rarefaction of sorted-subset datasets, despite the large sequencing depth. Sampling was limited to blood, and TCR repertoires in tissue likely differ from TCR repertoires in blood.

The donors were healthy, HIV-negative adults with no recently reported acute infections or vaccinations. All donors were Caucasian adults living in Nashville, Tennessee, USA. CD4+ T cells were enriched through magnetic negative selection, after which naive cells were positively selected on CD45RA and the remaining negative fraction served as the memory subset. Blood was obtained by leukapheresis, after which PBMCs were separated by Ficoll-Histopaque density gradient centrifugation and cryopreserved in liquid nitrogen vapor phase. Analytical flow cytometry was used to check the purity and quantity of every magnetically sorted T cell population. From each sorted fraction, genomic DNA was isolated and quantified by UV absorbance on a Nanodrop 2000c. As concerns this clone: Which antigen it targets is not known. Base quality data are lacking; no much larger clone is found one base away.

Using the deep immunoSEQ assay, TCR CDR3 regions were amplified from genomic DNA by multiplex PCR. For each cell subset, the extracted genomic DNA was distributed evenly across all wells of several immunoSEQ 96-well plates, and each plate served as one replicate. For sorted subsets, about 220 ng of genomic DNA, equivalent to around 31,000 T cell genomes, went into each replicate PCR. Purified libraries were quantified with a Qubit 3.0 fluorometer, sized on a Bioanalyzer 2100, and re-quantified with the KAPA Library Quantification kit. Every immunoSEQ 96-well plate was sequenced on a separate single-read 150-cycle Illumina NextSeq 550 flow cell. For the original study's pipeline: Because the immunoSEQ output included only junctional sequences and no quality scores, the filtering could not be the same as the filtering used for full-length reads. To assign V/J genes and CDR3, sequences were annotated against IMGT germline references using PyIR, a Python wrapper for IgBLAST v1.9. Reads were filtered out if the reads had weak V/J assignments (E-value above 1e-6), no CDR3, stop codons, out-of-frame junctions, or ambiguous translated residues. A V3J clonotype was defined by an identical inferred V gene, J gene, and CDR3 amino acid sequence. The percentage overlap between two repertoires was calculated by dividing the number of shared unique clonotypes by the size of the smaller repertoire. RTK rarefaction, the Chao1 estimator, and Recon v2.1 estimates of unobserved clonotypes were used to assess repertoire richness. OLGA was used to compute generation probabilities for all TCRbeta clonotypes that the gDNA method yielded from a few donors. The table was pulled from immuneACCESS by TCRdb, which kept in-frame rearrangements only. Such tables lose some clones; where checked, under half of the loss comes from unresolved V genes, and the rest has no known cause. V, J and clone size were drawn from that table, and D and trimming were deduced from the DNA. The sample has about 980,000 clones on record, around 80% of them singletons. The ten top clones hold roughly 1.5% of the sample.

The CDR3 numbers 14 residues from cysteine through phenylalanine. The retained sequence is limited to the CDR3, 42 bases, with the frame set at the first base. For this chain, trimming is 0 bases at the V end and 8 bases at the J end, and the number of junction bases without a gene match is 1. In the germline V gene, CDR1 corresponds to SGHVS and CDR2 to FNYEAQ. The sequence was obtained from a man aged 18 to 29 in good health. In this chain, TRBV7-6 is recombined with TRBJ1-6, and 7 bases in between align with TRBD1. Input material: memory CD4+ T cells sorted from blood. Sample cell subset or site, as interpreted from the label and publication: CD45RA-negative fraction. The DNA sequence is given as TGTGCCAGCAGCTTAGCAGGGGGCCATTCACCCCTCCACTTT. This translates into CASSLAGGHSPLHF.